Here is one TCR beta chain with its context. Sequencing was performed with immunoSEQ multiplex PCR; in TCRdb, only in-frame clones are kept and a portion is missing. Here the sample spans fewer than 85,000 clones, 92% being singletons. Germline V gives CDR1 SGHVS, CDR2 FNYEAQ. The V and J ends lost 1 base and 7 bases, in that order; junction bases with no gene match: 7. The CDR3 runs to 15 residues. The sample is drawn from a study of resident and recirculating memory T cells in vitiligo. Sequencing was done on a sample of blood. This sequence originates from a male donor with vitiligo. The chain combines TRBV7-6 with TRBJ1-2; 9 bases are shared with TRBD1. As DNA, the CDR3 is TGTGCCAGCAGCTTAGGGTGGACAGGGGAAGCTGGCTACACCTTC. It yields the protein CASSLGWTGEAGYTF.